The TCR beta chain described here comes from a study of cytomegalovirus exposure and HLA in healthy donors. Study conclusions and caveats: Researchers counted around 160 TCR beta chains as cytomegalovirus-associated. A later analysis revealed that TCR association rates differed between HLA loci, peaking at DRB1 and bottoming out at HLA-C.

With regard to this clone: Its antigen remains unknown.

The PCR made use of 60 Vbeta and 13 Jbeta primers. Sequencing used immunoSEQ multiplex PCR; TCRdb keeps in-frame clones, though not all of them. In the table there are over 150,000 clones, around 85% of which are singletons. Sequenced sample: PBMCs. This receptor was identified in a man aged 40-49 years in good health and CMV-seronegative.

The CDR3 here is CASSFLYEQYF. The CDR3 coding sequence is TGTGCCAGCAGCTTTCTATACGAGCAGTACTTC. The V and J genes are TRBV5-5 and TRBJ2-7; D not resolved. Trimming removed 2 bases from V and 4 bases from J, with 4 bases in between. This CDR3 has 11 residues. The germline gives CDR1 SGHKS, CDR2 YYEKEE (reference sequence).